This T cell receptor beta chain was sequenced in a study of T cell changes during pregnancy in multiple sclerosis. CDR3 length: 12 amino acids. The V and J ends lost 5 bases and 9 bases respectively, with 13 bases between them. CDR1 is SGHTA and CDR2 is FQGNSA in the germline V gene. Here immunoSEQ multiplex PCR was the method, and the copy in TCRdb shows in-frame clones only, minus some. The repertoire holds more than 45,000 clones, with approximately 92% as singletons. This clone was detected only a few times. The sequenced sample was CD4+ T cells from peripheral blood mononuclear cells, obtained after pregnancy. The TCR comes from a female donor with multiple sclerosis, enrolled in a pregnancy study. The chain uses TRBV7-2 and TRBJ1-2; TRBD1 might be the D (6 bases). The CDR3 loop is CASSNGRDSYTF. Here the CDR3 DNA reads TGTGCCAGCAGCAACGGCCGGGACAGCTACACCTTC.